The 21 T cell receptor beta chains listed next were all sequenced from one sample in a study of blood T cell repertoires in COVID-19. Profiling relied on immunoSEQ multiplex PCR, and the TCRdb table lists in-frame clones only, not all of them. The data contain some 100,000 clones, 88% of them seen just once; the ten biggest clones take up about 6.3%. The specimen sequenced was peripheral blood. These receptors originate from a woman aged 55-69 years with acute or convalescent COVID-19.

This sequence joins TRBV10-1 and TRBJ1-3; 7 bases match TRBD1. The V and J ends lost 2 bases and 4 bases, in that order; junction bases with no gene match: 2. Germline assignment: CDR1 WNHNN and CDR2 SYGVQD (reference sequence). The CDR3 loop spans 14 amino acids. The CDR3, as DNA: TGCGCCAGCAGTGAGGGGACAGCCGGAAACACCATATATTTT. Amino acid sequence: CASSEGTAGNTIYF.

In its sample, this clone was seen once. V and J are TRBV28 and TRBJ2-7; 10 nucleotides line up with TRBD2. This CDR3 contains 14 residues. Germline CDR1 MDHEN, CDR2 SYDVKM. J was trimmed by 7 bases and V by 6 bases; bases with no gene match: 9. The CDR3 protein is CASRGLAGVREQYF. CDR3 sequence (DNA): TGTGCCAGCAGGGGGCTAGCGGGAGTCCGGGAGCAGTACTTC.

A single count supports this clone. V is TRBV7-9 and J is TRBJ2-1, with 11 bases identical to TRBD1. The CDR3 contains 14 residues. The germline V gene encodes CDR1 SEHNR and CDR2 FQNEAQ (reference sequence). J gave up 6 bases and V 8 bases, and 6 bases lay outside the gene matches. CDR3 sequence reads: CASGRDRGANEQFF. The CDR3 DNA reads TGTGCCAGCGGACGGGACAGGGGGGCCAATGAGCAGTTCTTC.

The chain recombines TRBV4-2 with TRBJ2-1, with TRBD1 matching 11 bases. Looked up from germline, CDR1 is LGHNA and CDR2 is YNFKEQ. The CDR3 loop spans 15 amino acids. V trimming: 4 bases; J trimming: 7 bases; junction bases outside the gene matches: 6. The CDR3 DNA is TGTGCCAGCAGCCTTCCGGGGGACAGGGGGAATGAGCAGTTCTTC. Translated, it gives CASSLPGDRGNEQFF.

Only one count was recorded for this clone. The CDR3 region has the DNA TGTGCCAGCAGCCAAAGGGCGGGACAGAAGGCGGTCGGCTACACCTTC. It specifies CASSQRAGQKAVGYTF. This rearrangement joins TRBV3-1 (or the pseudogene TRBV3-2) to TRBJ1-2; the match to TRBD1 covers 7 bases. V shed 2 bases, J shed 8 bases, and the junction held 14 bases outside the gene matches. CDR3 length: 16 residues. CDR1 and CDR2 from the germline V gene are LGHDT and YNNKEL (reference sequence).

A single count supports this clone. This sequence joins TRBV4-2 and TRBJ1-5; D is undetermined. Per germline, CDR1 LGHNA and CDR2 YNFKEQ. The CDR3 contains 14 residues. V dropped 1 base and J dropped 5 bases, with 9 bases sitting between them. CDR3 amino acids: CASSQGYGDQPQHF. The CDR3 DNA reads TGTGCCAGCAGCCAAGGATACGGGGATCAGCCCCAGCATTTT.

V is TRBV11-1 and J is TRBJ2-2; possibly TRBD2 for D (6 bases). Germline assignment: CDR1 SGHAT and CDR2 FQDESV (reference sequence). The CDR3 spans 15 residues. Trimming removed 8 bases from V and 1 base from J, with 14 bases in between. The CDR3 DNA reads TGTGCCAGCGGAGGGGTAGCGGAGAACACCGGGGAGCTGTTTTTT. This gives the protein CASGGVAENTGELFF.

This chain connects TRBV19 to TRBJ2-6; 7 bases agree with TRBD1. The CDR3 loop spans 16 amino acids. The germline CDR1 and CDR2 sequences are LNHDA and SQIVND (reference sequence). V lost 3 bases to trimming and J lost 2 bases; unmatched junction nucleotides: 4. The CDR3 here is CASSMRTGAGANVLTF. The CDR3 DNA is TGTGCCAGTAGTATGAGGACAGGTGCTGGGGCCAACGTCCTGACTTTC.

The CDR3 DNA sequence: TGTGCCACCAGTGATGTAGGGCCCAGGGGGTTGGAGCAGTTCTTC. As protein: CATSDVGPRGLEQFF. The rearrangement uses TRBV24-1 and TRBJ2-1; the match to TRBD1 covers 7 bases. This CDR3 spans 15 amino acids. V was clipped by 3 bases and J by 10 bases; unmatched bases: 11. Germline CDR1 KGHDR, CDR2 SFDVKD.

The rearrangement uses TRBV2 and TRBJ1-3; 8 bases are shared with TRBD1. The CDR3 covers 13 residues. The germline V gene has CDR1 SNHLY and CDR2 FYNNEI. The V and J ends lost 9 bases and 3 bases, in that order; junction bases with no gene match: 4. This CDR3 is CARGQGLGNTIYF. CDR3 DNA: TGTGCCAGAGGACAGGGCCTTGGAAACACCATATATTTT.

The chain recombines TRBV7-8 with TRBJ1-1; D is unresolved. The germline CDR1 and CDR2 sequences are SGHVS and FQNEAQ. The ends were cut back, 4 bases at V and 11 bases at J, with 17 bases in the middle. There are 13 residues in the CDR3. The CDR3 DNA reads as TGTGCCAGCAGCTACCTAGAACGTGGATTGGCTTTCTTT. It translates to CASSYLERGLAFF.

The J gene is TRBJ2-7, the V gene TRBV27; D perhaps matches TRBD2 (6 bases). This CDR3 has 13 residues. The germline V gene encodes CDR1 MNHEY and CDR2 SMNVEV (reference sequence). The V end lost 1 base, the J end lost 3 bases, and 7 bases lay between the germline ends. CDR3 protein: CASSLWGGYEQYF. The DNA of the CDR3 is TGTGCCAGCAGTTTATGGGGAGGCTACGAGCAGTACTTC.

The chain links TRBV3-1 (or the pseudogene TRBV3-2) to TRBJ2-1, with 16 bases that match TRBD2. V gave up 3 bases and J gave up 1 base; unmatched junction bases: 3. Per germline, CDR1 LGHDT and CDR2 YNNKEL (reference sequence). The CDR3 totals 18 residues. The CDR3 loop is CASSHGTSGRGSYNEQFF. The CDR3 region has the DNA TGTGCCAGCAGCCATGGGACTAGCGGGAGGGGATCCTACAATGAGCAGTTCTTC.

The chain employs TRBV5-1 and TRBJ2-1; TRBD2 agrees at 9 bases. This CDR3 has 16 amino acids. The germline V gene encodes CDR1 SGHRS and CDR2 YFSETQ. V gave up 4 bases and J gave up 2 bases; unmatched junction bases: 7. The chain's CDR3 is CASSARLAVPYNEQFF. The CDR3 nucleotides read TGCGCCAGCAGCGCACGACTAGCGGTGCCCTACAATGAGCAGTTCTTC.

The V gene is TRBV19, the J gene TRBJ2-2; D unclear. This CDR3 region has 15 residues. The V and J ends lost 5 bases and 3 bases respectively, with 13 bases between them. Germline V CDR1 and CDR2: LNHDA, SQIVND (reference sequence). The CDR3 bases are TGTGCCAGTAGTGAACAGCCTGTTTACACCGGGGAGCTGTTTTTT. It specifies CASSEQPVYTGELFF.

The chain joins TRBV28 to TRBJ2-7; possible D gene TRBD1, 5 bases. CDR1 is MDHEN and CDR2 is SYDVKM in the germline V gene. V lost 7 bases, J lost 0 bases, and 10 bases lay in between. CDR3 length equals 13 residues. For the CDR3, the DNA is TGTGCCAGCACCATTGACAGCTCCTACGAGCAGTACTTC. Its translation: CASTIDSSYEQYF. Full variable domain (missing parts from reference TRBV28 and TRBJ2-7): DVKVTQSSRYLVKRTGEKVFLECVQDMDHENMFWYRQDPGLGLRLIYFSYDVKMKEKGDIPEGYSVSREKKERFSLILESASTNQTSMYLCASTIDSSYEQYFGPGTRLTVT.

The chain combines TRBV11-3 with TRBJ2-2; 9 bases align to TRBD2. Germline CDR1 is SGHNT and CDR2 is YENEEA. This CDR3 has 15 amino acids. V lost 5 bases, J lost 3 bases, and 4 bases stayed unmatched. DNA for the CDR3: TGTGCCAGCAGCCCGGGACTAGCCGACACCGGGGAGCTGTTTTTT. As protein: CASSPGLADTGELFF.

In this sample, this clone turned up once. CDR3 DNA: TGTGCCAGCTCACCACAGGGACACTCCCAAGAGACCCAGTACTTC. Translation gives CASSPQGHSQETQYF. The chain employs TRBV18 and TRBJ2-5; D perhaps matches TRBD1 (6 bases). The CDR3 extends over 15 amino acids. With 1 base removed from V and 1 base from J, the gap between germline ends came to 10 bases. Germline lookup yields CDR1 KGHSH and CDR2 LQKENI.

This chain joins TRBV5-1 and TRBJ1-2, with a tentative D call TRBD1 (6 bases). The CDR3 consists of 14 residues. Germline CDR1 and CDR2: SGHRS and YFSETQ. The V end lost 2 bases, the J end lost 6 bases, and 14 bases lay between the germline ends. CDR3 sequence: CASSLQGMGDGYTF. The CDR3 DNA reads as TGCGCCAGCAGCTTACAGGGTATGGGAGATGGCTACACCTTC.

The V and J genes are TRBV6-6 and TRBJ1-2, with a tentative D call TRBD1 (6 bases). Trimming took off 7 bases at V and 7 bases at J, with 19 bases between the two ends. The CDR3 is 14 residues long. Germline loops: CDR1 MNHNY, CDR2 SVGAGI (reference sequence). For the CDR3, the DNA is TGTGCCAGCACCGTGACCGGGGGGGCGTTTGGCTACACCTTC. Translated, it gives CASTVTGGAFGYTF.

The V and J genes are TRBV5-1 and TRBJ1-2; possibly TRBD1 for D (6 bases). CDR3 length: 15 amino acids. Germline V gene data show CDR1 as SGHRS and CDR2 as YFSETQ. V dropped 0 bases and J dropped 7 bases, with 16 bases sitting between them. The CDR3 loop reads CASSLEAGALTGYTF. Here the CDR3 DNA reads TGCGCCAGCAGCTTGGAGGCAGGGGCCTTGACTGGCTACACCTTC. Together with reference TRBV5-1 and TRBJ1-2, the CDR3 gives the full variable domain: KAGVTQTPRYLIKTRGQQVTLSCSPISGHRSVSWYQQTPGQGLQFLFEYFSETQRNKGNFPGRFSGRQFSNSRSEMNVSTLELGDSALYLCASSLEAGALTGYTFGSGTRLTVV.